This TCR beta chain was identified during a study of Ad26.COV2.S vaccination and SARS-CoV-2 variants. Overall study: The COV1001 Ad26.COV2.S trial arm included the donor. Intramuscular Ad26.COV2.S at 5x10^10 or 1x10^11 viral particles. Study findings and constraints: Vaccinated individuals (as opposed to placebo recipients) had higher spike-specific TCR breadth. Whether participants received vaccine or placebo, their non-spike TCR breadth was similar.

Treatment meaning: roughly 19 received Ad26.COV2.S at low or high dose, single or two shots; five or six received placebo; per-sample allocation not given. Specimen acquisition occurred on day 63 following the initial vaccine or placebo injection. Concerning this clone: What it recognizes is unknown.

Sequencing used immunoSEQ multiplex PCR; TCRdb keeps in-frame clones, though not all of them. The repertoire holds a few hundred thousand clones, with 85% to 90% as singletons. This CDR3 is built from 13 residues. CDR1 is SGHVS and CDR2 is FNYEAQ in the germline V gene. Trimming cost V 5 bases and J 4 bases, with 11 bases left between them. This TCR was recovered from a person between 18 and 65 years old who received the Ad26.COV2.S COVID-19 vaccine or a placebo. Sequenced material: peripheral blood, taken in a trial of Ad26.COV2.S vaccine versus placebo. The J gene is TRBJ1-2, the V gene TRBV7-6, with D unresolved. This CDR3 is CASSLDQSYGYTF. CDR3 in DNA: TGTGCCAGCAGCCTTGACCAGAGCTATGGCTACACCTTC. Based on the CDR3 plus reference TRBV7-6 and TRBJ1-2, the full variable domain is GAGVSQSPRYKVTKRGQDVALRCDPISGHVSLYWYRQALGQGPEFLTYFNYEAQQDKSGLPNDRFSAERPEGSISTLTIQRTEQRDSAMYRCASSLDQSYGYTFGSGTRLTVV.